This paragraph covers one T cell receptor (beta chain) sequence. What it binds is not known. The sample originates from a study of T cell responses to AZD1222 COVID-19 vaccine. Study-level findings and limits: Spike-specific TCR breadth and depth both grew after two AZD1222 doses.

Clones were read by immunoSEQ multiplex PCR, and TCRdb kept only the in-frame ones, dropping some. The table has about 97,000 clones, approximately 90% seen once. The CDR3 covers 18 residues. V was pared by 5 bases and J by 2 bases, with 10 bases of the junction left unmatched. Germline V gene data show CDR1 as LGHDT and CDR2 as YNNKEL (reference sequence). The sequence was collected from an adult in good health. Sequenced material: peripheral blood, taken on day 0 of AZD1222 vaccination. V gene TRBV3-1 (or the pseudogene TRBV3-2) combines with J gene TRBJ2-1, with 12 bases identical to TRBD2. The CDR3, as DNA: TGTGCCAGCAGCTCTACCCCCAGGACTAGCGGGGCCTACAATGAGCAGTTCTTC. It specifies CASSSTPRTSGAYNEQFF.